Listed below are T cell receptor beta chains from one sample, sequenced in a study of vaccination effects on CD4 cells after COVID-19. These receptors' antigens are unknown. TCRdb keeps only in-frame clones here, not all; method: immunoSEQ multiplex PCR. Of around 40,000 clones listed, 68% were seen once; the top ten hold 4% to 4.5%. This material consisted of CD4+ T cells from PBMCs cultured without peptide, taken before COVID-19 vaccination. The receptors stem from a human donor who received a COVID-19 vaccine. Each CDR3 is given with its conserved first and last residue. The order of the fields is J gene, V gene, D gene, CDR3 DNA, CDR3 protein. D genes are given only for firm matches.

j_call: TRBJ1-6; v_call: TRBV18; d_call: .; cdr3_nt: TGTGCCAGCTCACCACGGGGGGGCACGACAGATTCACCCCTCCACTTT; cdr3_aa: CASSPRGGTTDSPLHF
j_call: TRBJ2-7; v_call: TRBV6-6; d_call: TRBD2; cdr3_nt: TGTGCCAGCGCCGGGACTAGCGGGGGCTACGAGCAGTACTTC; cdr3_aa: CASAGTSGGYEQYF
j_call: TRBJ2-3; v_call: TRBV12-5; d_call: .; cdr3_nt: TGTGCTAGTATAAGGACAATCACGACAGATACGCAGTATTTT; cdr3_aa: CASIRTITTDTQYF
j_call: TRBJ2-3; v_call: TRBV6-5; d_call: TRBD2; cdr3_nt: TGTGCCAGCGGGGAGCGGGAGGGCCCTCGTACGCAGTATTTT; cdr3_aa: CASGEREGPRTQYF
j_call: TRBJ1-2; v_call: TRBV2; d_call: TRBD1; cdr3_nt: TGTGCCAGCAAAGGACAGGGGATCGGCTACACCTTC; cdr3_aa: CASKGQGIGYTF
j_call: TRBJ2-7; v_call: TRBV23-1; d_call: .; cdr3_nt: TGCGCCAGCAGCCCAAAGGCAGAGGGGCAAACCTACGAGCAGTACTTC; cdr3_aa: CASSPKAEGQTYEQYF
j_call: TRBJ1-1; v_call: TRBV6-1; d_call: .; cdr3_nt: TGTGCCAGCAGTGAAGCGTTCTGGGGTCCTGAAGCTTTCTTT; cdr3_aa: CASSEAFWGPEAFF
j_call: TRBJ1-1; v_call: TRBV19; d_call: .; cdr3_nt: TGTGCCAGTTCGTGGGGGGCGAGGGGCAACACTGAAGCTTTCTTT; cdr3_aa: CASSWGARGNTEAFF
j_call: TRBJ1-2; v_call: TRBV18; d_call: .; cdr3_nt: TGTGCCAGCTCATCGGACACGCGCTATGGCTACACCTTC; cdr3_aa: CASSSDTRYGYTF
j_call: TRBJ2-7; v_call: TRBV9; d_call: .; cdr3_nt: TGTGCCAGCAGCGTAGAAGGGTACGAGCAGTACTTC; cdr3_aa: CASSVEGYEQYF
j_call: TRBJ1-2; v_call: TRBV30; d_call: TRBD1; cdr3_nt: TGTGCCTGGAGTGTACGGTCTCAGGGGGGGGATGGCTACACCTTC; cdr3_aa: CAWSVRSQGGDGYTF